The next 13 T cell receptor beta chains were all read from a single sample in a study of somatic mutations in cytotoxic T cells in rheumatoid arthritis. Sequencing was performed with immunoSEQ multiplex PCR; in TCRdb, only in-frame clones are kept and a portion is missing. Here the sample spans about 18,000 clones, 70% to 75% being singletons. The material sequenced was CD8+ T cells sorted from blood. The receptors originated from a woman aged 55-75 years in good health.

V gene TRBV4-2 combines with J gene TRBJ2-1; 11 bases fit TRBD2. Germline V gene data show CDR1 as LGHNA and CDR2 as YNFKEQ. The CDR3 spans 17 residues. Germline trimming cut 5 bases from V and 2 bases from J; bases unmatched to any gene: 8. Here the CDR3 reads CASSARSGRGTYNEQFF. CDR3 DNA: TGTGCCAGCAGCGCCCGTAGCGGGAGGGGCACCTACAATGAGCAGTTCTTC.

The J gene is TRBJ2-7, the V gene TRBV27, with a possible D match to TRBD1 (7 bases). V gave up 0 bases and J gave up 7 bases, with 16 bases separating them. CDR3 size: 15 residues. Germline V gene lookup returns CDR1 MNHEY and CDR2 SMNVEV (reference sequence). The CDR3 is CASSLSGGQRREQYF. CDR3 in DNA: TGTGCCAGCAGTTTATCGGGGGGACAGAGGCGGGAGCAGTACTTC.

The chain employs TRBV11-2 and TRBJ2-2; 8 bases are shared with TRBD1. Germline V gives CDR1 SGHAT, CDR2 FQNNGV. J was trimmed by 0 bases and V by 5 bases; bases with no gene match: 5. This CDR3 region has 16 residues. The CDR3 region is CASSPRTGPNTGELFF. The CDR3 DNA sequence: TGTGCCAGCAGCCCTAGGACAGGGCCGAACACCGGGGAGCTGTTTTTT.

The chain couples TRBV19 to TRBJ2-1; 9 bases align to TRBD2. The CDR3 consists of 14 residues. CDR1 and CDR2 (germline): LNHDA, SQIVND (reference sequence). Trimming cost V 4 bases and J 3 bases; bases outside gene matches: 1. The CDR3 coding sequence is TGTGCCAGTAGTAGCGGGGGGGACTACAATGAGCAGTTCTTC. Protein product: CASSSGGDYNEQFF.

The chain combines TRBV6-5 with TRBJ2-1; 10 bases are shared with TRBD1. V lost 6 bases and J lost 8; bases outside the gene matches: 10. CDR1 and CDR2 from the germline V gene are MNHEY and SVGAGI. This CDR3 region has 15 residues. CDR3 protein: CASSELTGGRDEQFF. The CDR3 DNA reads as TGTGCCAGCAGCGAGTTGACAGGGGGCAGGGATGAGCAGTTCTTC.

The rearrangement joins TRBV6-5 to TRBJ1-2; D call uncertain. Germline assignment: CDR1 MNHEY and CDR2 SVGAGI. The V and J ends lost 5 bases and 6 bases respectively, with 16 bases between them. The CDR3 consists of 14 residues. CDR3 coding DNA: TGTGCCAGCAGTGCCATCCCGTCCTCCCATGGCTACACCTTC. Translating gives CASSAIPSSHGYTF.

The V call is TRBV9, the J call TRBJ1-6; no clear D gene. This CDR3 contains 12 residues. Trimming removed 0 bases at V and 9 bases at J, with 4 bases between. CDR1 and CDR2 from the germline V gene are SGDLS and YYNGEE. Here the CDR3 reads CASSVGSSPLHF. As DNA, the CDR3 is TGTGCCAGCAGCGTAGGGAGTTCACCCCTCCACTTT.

This sequence joins TRBV19 and TRBJ1-5; D gene unclear. Trimming cost V 7 bases and J 6 bases, with 13 bases left between them. From germline, CDR1 is LNHDA and CDR2 SQIVND (reference sequence). CDR3 length: 13 residues. CDR3 residues: CASMGGYGQPQHF. DNA for the CDR3: TGTGCCAGTATGGGAGGGTATGGTCAGCCCCAGCATTTT. Using reference TRBV19 and TRBJ1-5 for the parts outside the CDR3, the full variable domain is DGGITQSPKYLFRKEGQNVTLSCEQNLNHDAMYWYRQDPGQGLRLIYYSQIVNDFQKGDIAEGYSVSREKKESFPLTVTSAQKNPTAFYLCASMGGYGQPQHFGDGTRLSIL.

The V gene is TRBV7-9, the J gene TRBJ2-7, with 8 bases lining up with TRBD1. V trimming: 5 bases; J trimming: 0 bases; junction bases outside the gene matches: 12. The CDR3 has 17 residues. The germline gives CDR1 SEHNR, CDR2 FQNEAQ (reference sequence). The CDR3 here is CASSPDPGQDPSYEQYF. CDR3 DNA sequence: TGTGCCAGCAGCCCGGACCCGGGACAGGATCCCTCCTACGAGCAGTACTTC.

The chain couples TRBV7-2 to TRBJ2-7; 7 nucleotides match TRBD2. V dropped 6 bases and J dropped 7; count of bases not matched to a gene: 9. Germline V lookup: CDR1 SGHTA, CDR2 FQGNSA. The CDR3 sequence is 13 residues long. The CDR3 nucleotides are TGTGCCAGCAGTCCACTAGCGCCCAGGGAGCAGTACTTC. Translating it yields CASSPLAPREQYF.

The chain couples TRBV11-2 to TRBJ2-7; 7 bases match TRBD1. With 5 bases clipped from V and 2 bases from J, the junction kept 6 bases outside the gene matches. The CDR3 has 14 residues. CDR1 SGHAT and CDR2 FQNNGV come from the germline V gene. This chain's CDR3 is CASSPRDRPYEQYF. CDR3 coding DNA: TGTGCCAGCAGCCCCCGGGACAGACCCTACGAGCAGTACTTC.

This chain links TRBV27 with TRBJ1-5; D gene unclear. This CDR3 region has 13 residues. Trimming shortened V by 5 bases and J by 7 bases, and 12 bases separated the two germline ends. Germline V gene sequence: CDR1 MNHEY, CDR2 SMNVEV (reference sequence). The DNA for the CDR3 is TGTGCCAGCAGTCTATGGGGAAAACAGCCCCAGCATTTT. It codes for CASSLWGKQPQHF.

V is TRBV25-1 and J is TRBJ1-2, with a possible D match to TRBD1 (5 bases). V dropped 0 bases and J dropped 12 bases, with 14 bases sitting between them. Germline V CDR1 and CDR2: MGHDK, SYGVNS. The CDR3 consists of 13 residues. The CDR3: CASSEYGHWPNTF. CDR3 nucleotides: TGTGCCAGCAGTGAATACGGACATTGGCCGAACACCTTC.